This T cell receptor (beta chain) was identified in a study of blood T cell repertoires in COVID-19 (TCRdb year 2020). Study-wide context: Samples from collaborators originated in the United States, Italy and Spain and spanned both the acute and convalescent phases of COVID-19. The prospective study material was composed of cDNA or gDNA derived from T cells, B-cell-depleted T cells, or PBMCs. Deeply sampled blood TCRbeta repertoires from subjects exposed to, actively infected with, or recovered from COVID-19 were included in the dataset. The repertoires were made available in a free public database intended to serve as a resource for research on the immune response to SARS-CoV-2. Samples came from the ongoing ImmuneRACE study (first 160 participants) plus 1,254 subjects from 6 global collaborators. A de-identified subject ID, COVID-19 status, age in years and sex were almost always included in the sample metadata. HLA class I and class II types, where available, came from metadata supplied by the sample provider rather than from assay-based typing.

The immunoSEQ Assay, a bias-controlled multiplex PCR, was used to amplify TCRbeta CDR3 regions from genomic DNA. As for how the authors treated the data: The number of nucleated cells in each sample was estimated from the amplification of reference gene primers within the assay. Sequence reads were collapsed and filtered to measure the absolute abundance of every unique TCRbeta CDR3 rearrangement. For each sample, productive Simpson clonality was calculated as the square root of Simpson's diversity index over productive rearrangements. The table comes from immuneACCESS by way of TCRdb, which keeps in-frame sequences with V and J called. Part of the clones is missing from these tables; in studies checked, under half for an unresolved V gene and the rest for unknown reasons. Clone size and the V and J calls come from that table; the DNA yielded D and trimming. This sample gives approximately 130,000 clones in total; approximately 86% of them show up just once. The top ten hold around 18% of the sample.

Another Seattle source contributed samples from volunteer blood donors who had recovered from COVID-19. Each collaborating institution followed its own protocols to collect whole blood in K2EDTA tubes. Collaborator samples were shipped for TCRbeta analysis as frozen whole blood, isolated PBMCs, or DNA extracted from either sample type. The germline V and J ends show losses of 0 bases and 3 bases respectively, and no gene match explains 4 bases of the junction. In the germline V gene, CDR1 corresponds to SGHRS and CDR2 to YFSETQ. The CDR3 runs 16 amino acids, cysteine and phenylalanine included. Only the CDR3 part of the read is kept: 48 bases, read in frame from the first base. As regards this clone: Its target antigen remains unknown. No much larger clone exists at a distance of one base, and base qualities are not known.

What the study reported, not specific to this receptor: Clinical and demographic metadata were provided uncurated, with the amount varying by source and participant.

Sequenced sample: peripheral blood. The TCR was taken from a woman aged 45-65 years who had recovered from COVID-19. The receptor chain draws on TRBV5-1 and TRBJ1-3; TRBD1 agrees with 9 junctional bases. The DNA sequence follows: TGCGCCAGCAGCTTGGGGACAGGGGTCGTTGGAAACACCATATATTTT. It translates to CASSLGTGVVGNTIYF.